One sample yielded the 8 T cell receptor beta chains listed below, sequenced in a study of response to subunit inactivated influenza vaccine (dated by TCRdb to 2016 to 2018). Preparation of the library involved RT-PCR. Sequenced on an Illumina HiSeq 2500. TCRdb reanalyzed the raw reads on its own, using fastp at Q25 for trimming and MiXCR for clone calling, and kept in-frame beta chains. Every entry covers one CDR3 protein and lists the most common genes and DNA from its rows. This sample gives over 450,000 distinct CDR3 sequences in total; approximately 12% of them show up just once. Jointly, the top ten make up about 12% of the sample. Per the publication, the time point label means: around 47 days after influenza vaccine administration. The sequencing used PBMCs from blood, collected roughly 46 days after vaccination. These receptors came from a man aged 50-59 years who received an inactivated influenza vaccine. Donor details come from another sample of the same person, matched by shared clones.

The chain links TRBV5-1 to TRBJ2-1; 8 positions agree with TRBD2. Germline V gene lookup returns CDR1 SGHRS and CDR2 YFSETQ. CDR3 length: 16 amino acids. After removal of 4 bases from V and 8 bases from J, the junction contained 14 bases not matched to a gene. CDR3 region: CASSPHGGAGGDEQFF. The CDR3 DNA is TGCGCCAGCAGCCCCCACGGGGGGGCCGGTGGGGATGAGCAGTTCTTC.

This clonotype came up many times. V and J are TRBV5-1 and TRBJ1-2, with D hard to call. Between the trimmed V and J ends, which lost 3 bases and 8 bases, there was a span of 14 bases. Germline lookup yields CDR1 SGHRS and CDR2 YFSETQ. This CDR3 has 13 residues. The CDR3 DNA reads TGCGCCAGCAGCTCGGAGACCCTCGGGGGCTACACCTTC. Residues: CASSSETLGGYTF.

The chain links TRBV20-1 to TRBJ1-2, with 7 bases identical to TRBD1. Losses at the gene ends were 0 bases for V and 4 bases for J; bases not matched to a gene: 8. The germline V gene encodes CDR1 DFQATT and CDR2 SNEGSKA (reference sequence). The CDR3 spans 15 residues. This CDR3 is CSARDPRQGGYGYTF. The CDR3 DNA is TGCAGTGCTAGAGATCCGAGACAGGGTGGCTATGGCTACACCTTC.

CDR3 residues: CASSLGTRPNSPLHF. In DNA, the CDR3 is TGTGCCAGCAGCTTAGGGACCAGGCCGAATTCACCCCTCCACTTT. The chain uses TRBV7-8 and TRBJ1-6, with no clear D. The CDR3 runs to 15 residues. The germline V gene has CDR1 SGHVS and CDR2 FQNEAQ. V was shortened by 1 base and J by 7 bases, with 11 bases between the two germline ends.

This CDR3 is CASSFSGSPYTDTQYF. The DNA of the CDR3 is TGCGCCAGCAGCTTTAGCGGGAGTCCTTACACAGATACGCAGTATTTT. The chain has TRBV5-1 and TRBJ2-3, with 9 bases identical to TRBD2. CDR1 is SGHRS and CDR2 is YFSETQ in the germline V gene. The CDR3 totals 16 residues. With V trimmed by 2 bases and J by 2 bases, 6 bases remained unmatched.

In its sample, this clonotype was seen many times. The chain employs TRBV7-2 and TRBJ2-1, with 8 bases matching TRBD2. Germline loops: CDR1 SGHTA, CDR2 FQGNSA. The CDR3 has 15 residues. V was clipped by 3 bases and J by 5 bases; unmatched bases: 6. DNA for the CDR3: TGTGCCAGCAGCTTTGCAGCGGGAGTTGACAATGAGCAGTTCTTC. Amino acids: CASSFAAGVDNEQFF.

This clonotype appeared many times. The chain is built from TRBV9 and TRBJ2-1; 8 positions match TRBD2. Germline CDR1 is SGDLS and CDR2 is YYNGEE. The V and J ends lost 4 bases and 5 bases, in that order; junction bases with no gene match: 8. CDR3 length: 15 amino acids. The DNA of the CDR3 is TGTGCCAGCAGCCCACGACTAGCGCGGGACAATGAGCAGTTCTTC. Its translation: CASSPRLARDNEQFF.

This clonotype was seen many times. An end of the junction differs from the germline gene, which may be a read error. The V gene is TRBV7-3, the J gene TRBJ1-1; perhaps TRBD1 as D (5 bases). This CDR3 region has 13 residues. The germline CDR1 and CDR2 sequences are SGHTA and FQGTGA. The CDR3 is CASSLTGNTEAFF. The DNA of the CDR3 is TGTGCCAGCAGCCTAACAGGAAACACTGAAGCTTTCTTT.